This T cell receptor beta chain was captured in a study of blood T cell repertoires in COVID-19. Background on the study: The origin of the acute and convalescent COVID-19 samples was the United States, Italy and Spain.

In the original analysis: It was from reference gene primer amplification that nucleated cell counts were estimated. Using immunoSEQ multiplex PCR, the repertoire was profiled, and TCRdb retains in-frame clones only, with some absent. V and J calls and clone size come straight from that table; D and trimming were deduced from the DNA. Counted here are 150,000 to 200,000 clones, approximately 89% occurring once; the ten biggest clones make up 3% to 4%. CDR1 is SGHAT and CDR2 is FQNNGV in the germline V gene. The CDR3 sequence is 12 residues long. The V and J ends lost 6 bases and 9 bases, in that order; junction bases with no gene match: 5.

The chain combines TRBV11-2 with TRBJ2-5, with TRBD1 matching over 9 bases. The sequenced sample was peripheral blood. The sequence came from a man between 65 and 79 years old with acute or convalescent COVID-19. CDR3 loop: CASRGGDRAQYF. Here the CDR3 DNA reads TGTGCCAGCAGGGGGGGGGACAGGGCCCAGTACTTC.